The sequence of this TCR beta chain was determined in a study of blood T cell repertoires in COVID-19 (dated by TCRdb to about 2020). Concerning the study at large: Collaborator samples came from the United States, Italy and Spain and covered acute and convalescent phases of COVID-19. The material from the prospective study consisted of cDNA or gDNA derived from T cells, B-cell-depleted T cells, or PBMCs. Where available, HLA class I and class II types were obtained from metadata supplied by the sample provider rather than from assay-based typing. Deeply sampled blood TCRbeta repertoires from subjects exposed to, actively infected with, or recovered from COVID-19 were included in the dataset. The repertoires were released in a freely available public database intended as a resource for research on the immune response to SARS-CoV-2. The sample metadata nearly always contained a de-identified subject ID, COVID-19 status, age in years and sex. The samples were drawn from the first 160 participants of the ongoing ImmuneRACE study and from 1,254 subjects provided by 6 global collaborators.

One collaborating source in Seattle enrolled patients during active infection and followed them longitudinally through the course of disease. Each collaborating institution followed its own protocols to collect whole blood in K2EDTA tubes. For TCRbeta analysis, collaborators shipped samples as frozen whole blood, isolated PBMCs, or DNA extracted from either of those sample types. The immunoSEQ Assay, a bias-controlled multiplex PCR, was used to amplify TCRbeta CDR3 regions from genomic DNA. The study's processing was this. The number of nucleated cells in each sample was estimated from the amplification of reference gene primers within the assay. Sequence reads were collapsed and filtered to measure the absolute abundance of every unique TCRbeta CDR3 rearrangement. For each sample, productive Simpson clonality was calculated as the square root of Simpson's diversity index over productive rearrangements. In TCRdb, the immuneACCESS table is reduced to in-frame sequences with V and J assigned. These tables do not hold every clone; where another copy was compared, an unresolved V gene accounts for under half, and the others remain unexplained. The V and J calls and clone size come from that table; D and trimming were worked out from the DNA. This sample is represented by some 250,000 clones; roughly nine tenths of them were singletons. Together, the top ten hold approximately 12% of the sample.

This clone occurred a few times. What antigen it recognizes has not been identified. No much larger clone exists at a distance of one base, and base qualities are not known. V is clipped by 1 base and J by 3 bases, and the sequence between their germline boundaries is 10 bases long. Inclusive of the bounding cysteine and phenylalanine, the CDR3 is 14 residues long. Of all the DNA, just the CDR3 is kept, 42 bases in frame from base 1. As encoded in the germline V gene (reference sequence), CDR1 is SEHNR while CDR2 is FQNEAQ. The paper's findings and limits, for the study overall: How much clinical and demographic metadata was included differed by source and by participant, and the metadata was provided uncurated.

Sequenced sample: peripheral blood. The chain joins TRBV7-9 to TRBJ2-7; a tentative D match to TRBD2 spans 6 bases. The TCR comes from a woman aged 25 to 45 with COVID-19, enrolled during active disease. The nucleotide sequence is given as TGTGCCAGCAGCTTAGTGGGGGGAGACTACGAGCAGTACTTC. Its coded protein is CASSLVGGDYEQYF. Reference TRBV7-9 and TRBJ2-7 genes cover what lies past the CDR3, so the full variable domain is DTGVSQNPRHKITKRGQNVTFRCDPISEHNRLYWYRQTLGQGPEFLTYFQNEAQLEKSRLLSDRFSAERPKGSFSTLEIQRTEQGDSAMYLCASSLVGGDYEQYFGPGTRLTVT.